What follows are 3 T cell receptor beta chains derived from one specimen sequenced in a study of blood T cell repertoires in COVID-19. Sequenced by immunoSEQ multiplex PCR; TCRdb stores in-frame clones only, minus some. The sample contains 200,000 to 300,000 clones, 82% of which appear only once. What was sequenced was peripheral blood. The source of these receptors is a woman over 75 with acute or convalescent COVID-19.

The chain joins TRBV5-6 to TRBJ1-6; a possible D gene is TRBD1 (6 bases). The length of the CDR3 is 14 residues. Germline CDR1 is SGHDT and CDR2 is YYEEEE. V was shortened by 4 bases and J by 6 bases, with 11 bases between the two germline ends. The DNA for the CDR3 is TGTGCCAGCAGCAGGGGCAGGGGTAATTCACCCCTCCACTTT. It codes for CASSRGRGNSPLHF.

This clone was recorded a few times. J is TRBJ1-3 and V is TRBV19; 9 bases map to TRBD1. In germline, CDR1 is LNHDA, CDR2 SQIVND (reference sequence). The CDR3 runs to 17 residues. With V trimmed by 4 bases and J by 2 bases, 9 bases remained unmatched. The CDR3 here is CASSNLPGTGTGNTIYF. The DNA of the CDR3 is TGTGCCAGTAGTAACCTCCCAGGGACAGGGACTGGAAACACCATATATTTT.

This chain links TRBV11-3 with TRBJ2-5, with 8 bases fitting TRBD1. The germline V gene has CDR1 SGHNT and CDR2 YENEEA. Germline trimming cut 7 bases from V and 5 bases from J; bases unmatched to any gene: 12. The CDR3 sequence is 15 residues long. In DNA form, the CDR3 reads TGTGCCAGCACCCCTCGGCAGGGGGCTAGTGAGACCCAGTACTTC. Residues: CASTPRQGASETQYF.